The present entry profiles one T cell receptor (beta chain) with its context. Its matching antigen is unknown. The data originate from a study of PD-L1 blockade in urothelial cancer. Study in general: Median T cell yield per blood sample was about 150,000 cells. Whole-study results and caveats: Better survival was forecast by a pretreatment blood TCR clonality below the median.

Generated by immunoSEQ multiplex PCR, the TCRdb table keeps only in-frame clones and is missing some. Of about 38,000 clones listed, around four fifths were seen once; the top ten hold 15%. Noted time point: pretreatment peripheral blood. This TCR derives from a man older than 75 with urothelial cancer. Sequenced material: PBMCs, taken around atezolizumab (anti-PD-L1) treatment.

The DNA for the CDR3 is TGTGCCACCAGCCGACCCCTCGGGGAGGGAGATACGCAGTATTTT. This encodes CATSRPLGEGDTQYF. The V call is TRBV15, the J call TRBJ2-3, with 7 bases identical to TRBD2. In germline, CDR1 is LNHNV, CDR2 YYDKDF (reference sequence). The CDR3 has 15 amino acids. V dropped 5 bases and J dropped 5; count of bases not matched to a gene: 10.